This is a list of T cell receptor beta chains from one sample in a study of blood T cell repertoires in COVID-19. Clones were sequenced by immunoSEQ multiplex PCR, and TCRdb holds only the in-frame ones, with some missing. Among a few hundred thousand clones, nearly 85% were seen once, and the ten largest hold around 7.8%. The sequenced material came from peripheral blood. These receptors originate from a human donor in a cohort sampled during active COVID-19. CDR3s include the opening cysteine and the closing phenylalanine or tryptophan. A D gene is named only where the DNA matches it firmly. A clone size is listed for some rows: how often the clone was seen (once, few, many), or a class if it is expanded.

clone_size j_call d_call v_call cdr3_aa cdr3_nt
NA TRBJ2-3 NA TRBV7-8 CASSPIDTQYF TGTGCCAGCAGCCCTATAGATACGCAGTATTTT
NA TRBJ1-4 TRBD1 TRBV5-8 CASSLGQGGTNEKLFF TGTGCCAGCAGCCTTGGACAGGGCGGAACTAATGAAAAACTGTTTTTT
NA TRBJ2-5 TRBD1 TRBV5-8 CASSSKGALETQYF TGTGCCAGCAGCTCAAAGGGGGCGTTAGAGACCCAGTACTTC
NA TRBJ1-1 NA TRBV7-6 CASSRAQGGTEAFF TGTGCCAGCAGCCGCGCACAGGGAGGGACTGAAGCTTTCTTT
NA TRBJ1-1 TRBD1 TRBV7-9 CASSLGQGITTEAFF TGTGCCAGCAGCTTAGGACAGGGGATAACCACTGAAGCTTTCTTT
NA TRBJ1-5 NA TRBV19 CASSRRALGSFVQPQHF TGTGCCAGTAGTAGGCGGGCTCTCGGTAGTTTCGTACAGCCCCAGCATTTT
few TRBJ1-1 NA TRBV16 CASSQLGAGTEAFF TGTGCCAGCAGCCAATTGGGGGCTGGCACTGAAGCTTTCTTT
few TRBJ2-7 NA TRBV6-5 CASSYTALSSYEQYF TGTGCCAGCAGTTACACCGCACTCTCCTCCTACGAGCAGTACTTC
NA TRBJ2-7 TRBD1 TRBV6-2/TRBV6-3 CASSYSLTGQHSYEQYF TGTGCCAGCAGTTACTCGCTGACGGGACAGCATTCCTACGAGCAGTACTTC
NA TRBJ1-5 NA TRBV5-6 CASSSVNQPQHF TGTGCCAGCAGCTCAGTAAATCAGCCCCAGCATTTT
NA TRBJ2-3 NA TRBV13 CASSLNVGPPRGDTQYF TGTGCCAGCAGCTTAAATGTGGGCCCACCCCGGGGGGATACGCAGTATTTT
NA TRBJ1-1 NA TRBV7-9 CASSLGFRVDGDTEAFF TGTGCCAGCAGCTTAGGATTCCGAGTGGACGGGGACACTGAAGCTTTCTTT
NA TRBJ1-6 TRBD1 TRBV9 CASSVEGAGSPLHF TGTGCCAGCAGCGTAGAGGGGGCAGGTTCACCCCTCCACTTT
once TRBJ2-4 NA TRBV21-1 CASTPNPDRSQSHLAKNIQYF TGTGCCAGCACCCCGAACCCAGACAGGAGCCAAAGCCACTTAGCCAAAAACATTCAGTACTTC
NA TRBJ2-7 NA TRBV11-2 CASSLVTSYEQYF TGTGCCAGCAGCTTAGTTACATCCTACGAGCAGTACTTC
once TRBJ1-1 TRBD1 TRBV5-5 CASSLGQGPSEAFF TGTGCCAGCAGCCTTGGACAGGGCCCCTCTGAAGCTTTCTTT
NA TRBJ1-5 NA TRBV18 CASSPPGGGDQLQHF TGTGCCAGCTCACCACCGGGGGGTGGGGATCAGCTCCAGCATTTT
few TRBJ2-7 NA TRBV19 CASSMESSYEQYF TGTGCCAGTAGTATGGAGAGCTCCTACGAGCAGTACTTC
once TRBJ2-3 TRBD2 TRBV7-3 CASSLDLSAGGMNTQYF TGTGCCAGCAGCTTAGACCTGAGCGCGGGGGGCATGAATACGCAGTATTTT
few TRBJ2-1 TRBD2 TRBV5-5 CASSEIAGGYNEQFF TGTGCCAGCAGCGAAATAGCGGGGGGATACAATGAGCAGTTCTTC
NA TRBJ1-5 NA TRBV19 CASTPPANLYSNQPQHF TGTGCCAGTACACCGCCCGCGAACCTTTATAGCAATCAGCCCCAGCATTTT
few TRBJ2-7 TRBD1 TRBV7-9 CASSSTQGEYEQYF TGTGCCAGCAGCTCCACCCAGGGGGAGTACGAGCAGTACTTC
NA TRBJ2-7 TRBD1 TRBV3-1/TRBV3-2 CASSQDTWDRGLGEQYF TGTGCCAGCAGCCAAGATACCTGGGACAGGGGGCTGGGCGAGCAGTACTTC
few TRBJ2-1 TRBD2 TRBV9 CASSVVSRGGYEQFF TGTGCCAGCAGCGTAGTATCGCGGGGGGGGTATGAGCAGTTCTTC
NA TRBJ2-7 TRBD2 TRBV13 CASSLRLAGIKTYEQYF TGTGCCAGCAGCCTGAGACTAGCGGGCATAAAAACCTACGAGCAGTACTTC
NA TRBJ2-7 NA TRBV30 CAGRDEQYF TGTGCCGGGCGGGACGAGCAGTACTTC
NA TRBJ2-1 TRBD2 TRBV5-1 CASSLAMPSGANEQFF TGCGCCAGCAGCTTGGCCATGCCTAGCGGGGCCAATGAGCAGTTCTTC
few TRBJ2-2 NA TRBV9 CASSVAGNTGELFF TGTGCCAGCAGCGTAGCCGGTAACACCGGGGAGCTGTTTTTT
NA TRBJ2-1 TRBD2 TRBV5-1 CASSLRGRADEQFF TGCGCCAGCAGCTTGCGCGGGAGGGCCGATGAGCAGTTCTTC
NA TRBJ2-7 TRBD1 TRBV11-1 CASSFGTGAYEQYF TGTGCCAGCAGCTTCGGGACAGGGGCCTACGAGCAGTACTTC
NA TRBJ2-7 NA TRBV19 CASSSYGQTTYEQYF TGTGCCAGTAGTTCATACGGACAGACTACCTACGAGCAGTACTTC
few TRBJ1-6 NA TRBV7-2 CASSLGRGYSPLHF TGTGCCAGCAGCTTAGGCAGGGGATATTCACCCCTCCACTTT
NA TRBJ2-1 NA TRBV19 CASSIIRGNEQFF TGTGCCAGTAGTATAATTAGGGGTAATGAGCAGTTCTTC
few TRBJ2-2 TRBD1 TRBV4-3 CASSQGGQGAGELFF TGCGCCAGCAGCCAAGGGGGACAGGGGGCCGGGGAGCTGTTTTTT
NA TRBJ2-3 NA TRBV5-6 CASSDLKKARTDTQYF TGTGCCAGCAGCGACCTCAAGAAAGCGCGTACAGATACGCAGTATTTT
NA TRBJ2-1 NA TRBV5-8 CASASYNEQFF TGTGCCAGCGCCAGTTACAATGAGCAGTTCTTC
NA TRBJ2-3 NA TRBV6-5 CASSQRSDTQYF TGTGCCAGCAGCCAACGGTCAGATACGCAGTATTTT
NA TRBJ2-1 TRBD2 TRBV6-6 CASSSGLAGGLDEQFF TGTGCCAGCAGTTCGGGACTAGCGGGGGGGCTAGATGAGCAGTTCTTC
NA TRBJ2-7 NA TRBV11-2 CASSPRTRYEQYF TGTGCCAGCAGCCCGCGAACTCGGTACGAGCAGTACTTC
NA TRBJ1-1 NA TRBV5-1 CASSLVTAAARGIGTEAFF TGCGCCAGCAGCTTGGTCACGGCGGCAGCCAGGGGTATTGGGACTGAAGCTTTCTTT
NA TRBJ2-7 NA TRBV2 CASSVQAYLYEQYF TGTGCCAGCAGTGTTCAGGCCTACCTCTACGAGCAGTACTTC
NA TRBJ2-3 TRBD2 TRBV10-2 CASRAGLSTDTQYF TGCGCCAGCAGAGCGGGGTTAAGCACAGATACGCAGTATTTT
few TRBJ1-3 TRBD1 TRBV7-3 CASSSQGQSGNTIYF TGTGCCAGCAGCTCCCAGGGACAGTCTGGAAACACCATATATTTT